Listed below are T cell receptor beta chains from one sample, sequenced in a study of cytomegalovirus exposure and HLA in healthy donors. TCRdb's table, derived via immunoSEQ multiplex PCR, lists solely in-frame clones and lacks some. The repertoire includes around 160,000 clones, over 80% of them detected once, and roughly 4.5% sits in the top ten. The sequenced material came from PBMCs. The origin of the receptors is a man between 45 and 60 years old in good health and CMV-seropositive. The CDR3 runs from the conserved cysteine through the conserved F or W. Each record gives: D gene, J gene, V gene, clone size, CDR3 protein, CDR3 DNA. D genes are given only for firm matches. Not all rows give a size; the values are once, few, many and, for expanded clones, a class.

. | TRBJ1-2 | TRBV21-1 | . | CASSTELYGYTF | TGTGCCAGCAGCACAGAACTATATGGCTACACCTTC
. | TRBJ1-2 | TRBV7-6 | . | CASSTRSGANGYTF | TGTGCCAGCAGCACACGCAGCGGGGCCAATGGCTACACCTTC
. | TRBJ2-7 | TRBV21-1 | . | CASTRRAAGPLMPSYEQYF | TGTGCCAGCACCCGGCGGGCAGCGGGGCCCCTAATGCCATCCTACGAGCAGTACTTC
. | TRBJ2-5 | TRBV18 | . | CASSLLRTEETQYF | TGTGCCAGCTCACTTTTGAGGACAGAAGAGACCCAGTACTTC
TRBD2 | TRBJ2-7 | TRBV5-1 | . | CASSTSGGWEQYF | TGCGCCAGCAGTACTAGCGGGGGGTGGGAGCAGTACTTC
TRBD2 | TRBJ2-5 | TRBV4-2 | . | CASDQGVKRDYRETQYF | TGTGCCAGCGACCAAGGAGTCAAGCGGGATTATAGAGAGACCCAGTACTTC
. | TRBJ1-4 | TRBV10-3 | . | CAIDRGTNEKLFF | TGTGCCATAGATAGAGGAACTAATGAAAAACTGTTTTTT
TRBD1 | TRBJ1-5 | TRBV27 | . | CASSQGQGAVSNQPQHF | TGTGCCAGCAGTCAAGGACAGGGGGCCGTTAGCAATCAGCCCCAGCATTTT
TRBD2 | TRBJ2-5 | TRBV7-2 | . | CASRERGGRETQYF | TGTGCCAGCAGGGAGCGGGGGGGAAGAGAGACCCAGTACTTC
. | TRBJ1-5 | TRBV6-1 | . | CASSAENSNQPQHF | TGTGCCAGCAGTGCAGAAAATAGCAATCAGCCCCAGCATTTT
TRBD1 | TRBJ1-3 | TRBV5-1 | few | CASSLAAGQGVNTIYF | TGCGCCAGCAGCTTGGCCGCAGGACAGGGTGTAAACACCATATATTTT
TRBD1 | TRBJ2-1 | TRBV7-8 | once | CASSRGQGIYNEQFF | TGTGCCAGCAGCCGCGGACAGGGCATATACAATGAGCAGTTCTTC
TRBD1 | TRBJ1-6 | TRBV18 | . | CASSPTGVSYNSPLHF | TGTGCCAGCTCACCCACAGGGGTCTCCTATAATTCACCCCTCCACTTT
. | TRBJ1-6 | TRBV28 | . | CASSLSETGDRSPLHF | TGTGCCAGCAGTTTAAGTGAGACAGGAGATCGATCACCCCTCCACTTT
TRBD2 | TRBJ2-7 | TRBV19 | . | CASSDGGLAGAGSYEQYF | TGTGCCAGTAGTGATGGGGGACTAGCGGGGGCCGGGTCCTACGAGCAGTACTTC
. | TRBJ2-1 | TRBV30 | . | CAWSRQAEQFF | TGTGCCTGGAGTCGGCAGGCTGAGCAGTTCTTC
TRBD2 | TRBJ2-1 | TRBV13 | . | CASSHLAGDPYNEQFF | TGTGCCAGCAGCCACTTAGCGGGAGATCCCTACAATGAGCAGTTCTTC
TRBD1 | TRBJ2-3 | TRBV5-4 | . | CASSVRTGPYGTDTQYF | TGTGCCAGCAGCGTCCGGACAGGCCCCTATGGCACAGATACGCAGTATTTT
. | TRBJ2-1 | TRBV27 | . | CASSLVGPQSEQFF | TGTGCCAGCAGTTTAGTTGGCCCCCAAAGTGAGCAGTTCTTC
TRBD1 | TRBJ1-2 | TRBV11-2 | . | CASSSTGGSVGGYTF | TGTGCCAGCAGTTCTACAGGGGGAAGTGTCGGAGGCTACACCTTC
. | TRBJ2-3 | TRBV5-4 | . | CASSLGGVKLTTDTQYF | TGTGCCAGCAGCTTGGGGGGGGTCAAATTAACCACAGATACGCAGTATTTT
TRBD1 | TRBJ2-7 | TRBV4-3 | . | CASSQWTGNYEQYF | TGCGCCAGCAGCCAATGGACAGGAAACTACGAGCAGTACTTC
. | TRBJ2-5 | TRBV5-1 | . | CASSSDNQETQYF | TGCGCCAGCTCGAGCGATAACCAAGAGACCCAGTACTTC
TRBD1 | TRBJ2-7 | TRBV27 | once | CSSSFSGTGNYEQYF | TGTTCCAGCAGTTTTTCCGGGACAGGGAACTACGAGCAGTACTTC
. | TRBJ2-7 | TRBV7-9 | . | CASSFSGGGVYEQYF | TGTGCCAGCAGCTTTTCCGGAGGGGGCGTCTACGAGCAGTACTTC
. | TRBJ2-2 | TRBV4-1 | . | CASSQELGYGARGDTGELFF | TGCGCCAGCAGCCAAGAATTGGGGTATGGGGCCCGCGGTGACACCGGGGAGCTGTTTTTT
. | TRBJ1-2 | TRBV5-1 | few | CASSSRDGYTF | TGCGCCAGCAGCTCCCGAGATGGCTACACCTTC
TRBD1 | TRBJ1-1 | TRBV6-1 | . | CASSVRTGGNTEAFF | TGTGCCAGCAGTGTAAGGACAGGGGGGAACACTGAAGCTTTCTTT
TRBD2 | TRBJ2-7 | TRBV6-5 | few | CASSRSSGSSDEQYF | TGTGCCAGCAGCCGCTCTAGCGGGAGTAGCGACGAGCAGTACTTC
TRBD2 | TRBJ2-1 | TRBV27 | . | CASSSTHIPRLAGSGNNEQFF | TGTGCCAGCAGTTCCACCCATATCCCCAGACTAGCGGGGAGCGGGAACAATGAGCAGTTCTTC
TRBD1 | TRBJ2-3 | TRBV10-2 | . | CASSGAGGIDTQYF | TGCGCCAGCAGTGGGGCAGGGGGCATAGATACGCAGTATTTT
. | TRBJ2-5 | TRBV5-6 | . | CASSLSLRGPLQETQYF | TGTGCCAGCAGCCTCTCGTTGCGGGGGCCCCTACAAGAGACCCAGTACTTC
TRBD1 | TRBJ1-4 | TRBV5-6 | many | CASSLGGSGQERMKKLFF | TGTGCCAGCAGCTTGGGAGGTAGTGGACAGGAGAGGATGAAAAAACTGTTTTTT
TRBD2 | TRBJ2-7 | TRBV30 | . | CAWSVGTSGTPYYEQYF | TGTGCCTGGAGTGTCGGGACTAGCGGAACCCCCTACTACGAGCAGTACTTC
TRBD2 | TRBJ2-1 | TRBV25-1 | . | CASSDLAGGLYNEQFF | TGTGCCAGCAGTGATCTAGCGGGAGGCCTTTACAATGAGCAGTTCTTC
TRBD2 | TRBJ2-5 | TRBV10-3 | . | CAISEAPGGQETQYF | TGTGCCATCAGTGAGGCTCCCGGGGGGCAAGAGACCCAGTACTTC
. | TRBJ2-3 | TRBV27 | once | CASSSTSRSTDTQYF | TGTGCCAGCAGTTCCACTAGCAGGAGCACAGATACGCAGTATTTT
TRBD2 | TRBJ2-1 | TRBV19 | few | CASSPTSGGPLPYNEQFF | TGTGCCAGTAGTCCAACTAGCGGGGGGCCCCTCCCTTACAATGAGCAGTTCTTC
. | TRBJ2-3 | TRBV28 | . | CASSWESTDTQYF | TGTGCCAGCAGTTGGGAGTCCACAGATACGCAGTATTTT
TRBD1 | TRBJ2-7 | TRBV6-1 | once | CASSAGGPYEQYF | TGTGCCAGCAGTGCAGGGGGCCCCTACGAGCAGTACTTC
TRBD1 | TRBJ1-5 | TRBV7-8 | . | CASSLAVVGIGTASNQPQHF | TGTGCCAGCAGCTTAGCGGTGGTGGGTATAGGGACAGCTAGCAATCAGCCCCAGCATTTT
. | TRBJ1-5 | TRBV5-5 | . | CASSLQGSEPQHF | TGTGCCAGCAGCCTGCAGGGTTCAGAGCCCCAGCATTTT